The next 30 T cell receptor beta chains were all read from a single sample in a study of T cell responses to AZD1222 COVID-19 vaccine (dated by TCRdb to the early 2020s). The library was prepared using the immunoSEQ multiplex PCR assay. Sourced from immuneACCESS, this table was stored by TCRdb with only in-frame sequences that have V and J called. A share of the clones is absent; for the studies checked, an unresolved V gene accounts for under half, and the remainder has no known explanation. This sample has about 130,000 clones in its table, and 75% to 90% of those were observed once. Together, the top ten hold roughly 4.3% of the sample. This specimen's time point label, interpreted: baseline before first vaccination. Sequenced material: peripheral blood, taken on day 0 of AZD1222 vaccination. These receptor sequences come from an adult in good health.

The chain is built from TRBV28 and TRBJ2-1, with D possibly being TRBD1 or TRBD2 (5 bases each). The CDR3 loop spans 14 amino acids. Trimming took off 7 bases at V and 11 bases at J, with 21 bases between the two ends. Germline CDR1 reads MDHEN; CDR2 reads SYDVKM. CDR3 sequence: CASNLGLTERQQFF. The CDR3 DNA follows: TGTGCCAGCAACTTAGGGCTGACAGAGCGGCAGCAGTTCTTC.

The CDR3 reads CASSYGDRDNSPLHF. The CDR3 DNA sequence: TGTGCCAGCAGTTACGGGGACAGGGATAATTCACCCCTCCACTTT. The V gene is TRBV6-5, the J gene TRBJ1-6, with 9 positions matching TRBD1. The CDR3 length is 15 residues. V gave up 2 bases and J gave up 5 bases; unmatched junction bases: 1. Germline V gives CDR1 MNHEY, CDR2 SVGAGI.

The CDR3 sequence is CATRDSSGGYTF. CDR3 nucleotide sequence: TGTGCCACCCGGGACTCATCGGGTGGCTACACCTTC. V is TRBV27 and J is TRBJ1-2; a weak D match, TRBD1 (5 bases). This CDR3 region has 12 residues. Trimming took off 10 bases at V and 7 bases at J, with 16 bases between the two ends. Germline loops: CDR1 MNHEY, CDR2 SMNVEV (reference sequence).

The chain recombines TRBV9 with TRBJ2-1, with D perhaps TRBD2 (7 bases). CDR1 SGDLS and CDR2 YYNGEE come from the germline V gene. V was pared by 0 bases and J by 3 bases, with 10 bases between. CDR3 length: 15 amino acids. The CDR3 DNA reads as TGTGCCAGCAGCGTAGTCGGGGGGCTCTACAATGAGCAGTTCTTC. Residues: CASSVVGGLYNEQFF.

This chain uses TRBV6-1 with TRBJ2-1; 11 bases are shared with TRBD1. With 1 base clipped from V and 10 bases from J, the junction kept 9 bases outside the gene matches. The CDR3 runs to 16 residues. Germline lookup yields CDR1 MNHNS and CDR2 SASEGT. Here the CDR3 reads CASSEGTGGVYREQFF. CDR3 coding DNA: TGTGCCAGCAGTGAAGGGACAGGGGGCGTCTATAGGGAGCAGTTCTTC.

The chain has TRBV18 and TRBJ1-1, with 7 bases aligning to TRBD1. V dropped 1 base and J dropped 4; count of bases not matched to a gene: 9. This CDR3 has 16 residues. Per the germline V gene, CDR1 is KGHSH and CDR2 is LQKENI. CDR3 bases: TGTGCCAGCTCACCACTGGGGACAGACTCTATCACTGAAGCTTTCTTT. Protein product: CASSPLGTDSITEAFF.

This chain's CDR3 is CASSQGWGQGRVGETEAFF. The CDR3 DNA sequence: TGTGCCAGCAGCCAAGGTTGGGGACAGGGTAGAGTAGGGGAAACTGAAGCTTTCTTT. The chain carries TRBV4-2 and TRBJ1-1; 9 nucleotides agree with TRBD1. The V gene's germline CDR1 is LGHNA and CDR2 YNFKEQ. CDR3 size: 19 residues. The V segment lost 1 base and the J segment 5 bases; nucleotides outside the gene matches: 17.

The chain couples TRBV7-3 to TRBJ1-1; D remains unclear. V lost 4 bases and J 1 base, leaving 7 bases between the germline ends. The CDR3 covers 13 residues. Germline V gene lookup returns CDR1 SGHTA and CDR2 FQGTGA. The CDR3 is CASSYGKNTEAFF. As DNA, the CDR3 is TGTGCCAGCAGCTACGGAAAGAACACTGAAGCTTTCTTT.

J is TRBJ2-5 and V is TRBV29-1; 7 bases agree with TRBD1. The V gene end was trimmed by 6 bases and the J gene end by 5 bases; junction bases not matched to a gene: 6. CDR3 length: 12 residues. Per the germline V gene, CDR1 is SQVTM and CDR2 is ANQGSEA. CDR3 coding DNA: TGCAGCGTGTTGACAGGGATCGAGACCCAGTACTTC. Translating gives CSVLTGIETQYF.

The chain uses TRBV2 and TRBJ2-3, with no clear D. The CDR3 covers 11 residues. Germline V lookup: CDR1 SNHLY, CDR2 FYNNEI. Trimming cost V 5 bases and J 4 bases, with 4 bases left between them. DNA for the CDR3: TGTGCCAGCAGTCAGGCAGATACGCAGTATTTT. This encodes CASSQADTQYF.

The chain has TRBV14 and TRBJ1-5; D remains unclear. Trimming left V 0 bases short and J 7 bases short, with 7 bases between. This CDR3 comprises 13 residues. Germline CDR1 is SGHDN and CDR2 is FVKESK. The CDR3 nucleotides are TGTGCCAGCAGCCAAGATATTTCCCAGCCCCAGCATTTT. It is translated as CASSQDISQPQHF.

The DNA for the CDR3 is TGTGCCAGTAAGCAGTCAGGTGCCAACACCGGGGAGCTGTTTTTT. Translation: CASKQSGANTGELFF. The chain carries TRBV19 and TRBJ2-2; D unresolved. The CDR3 contains 15 residues. Germline CDR1 LNHDA, CDR2 SQIVND (reference sequence). V shed 7 bases and J shed 2 bases, with 14 bases lying between them.

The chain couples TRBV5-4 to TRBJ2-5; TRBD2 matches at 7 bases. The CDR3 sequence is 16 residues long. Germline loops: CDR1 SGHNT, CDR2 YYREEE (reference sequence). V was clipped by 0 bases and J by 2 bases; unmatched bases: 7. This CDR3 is CASSLAVKREQETQYF. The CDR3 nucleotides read TGTGCCAGCAGCTTGGCGGTAAAGCGGGAACAAGAGACCCAGTACTTC.

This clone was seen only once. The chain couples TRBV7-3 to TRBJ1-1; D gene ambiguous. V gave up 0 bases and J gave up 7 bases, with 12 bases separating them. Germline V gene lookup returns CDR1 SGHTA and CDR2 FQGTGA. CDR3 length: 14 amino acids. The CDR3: CASSLTTSGGEAFF. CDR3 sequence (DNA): TGTGCCAGCAGCTTAACCACCTCGGGTGGTGAAGCTTTCTTT.

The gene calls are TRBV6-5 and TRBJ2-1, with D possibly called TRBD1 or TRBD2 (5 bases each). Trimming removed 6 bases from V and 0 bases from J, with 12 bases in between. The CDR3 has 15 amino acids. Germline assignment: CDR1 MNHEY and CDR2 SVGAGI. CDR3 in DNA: TGTGCCAGCAGCCGCCCAGGGAGCTCCTACAATGAGCAGTTCTTC. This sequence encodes CASSRPGSSYNEQFF.

The CDR3 here is CASSQTGYGYTF. The CDR3 DNA follows: TGTGCCAGCAGCCAGACGGGGTATGGCTACACCTTC. The chain carries TRBV7-9 and TRBJ1-2; unclear D gene. This CDR3 contains 12 residues. Trimming pared 5 bases from V and 5 bases from J, leaving 9 bases between. Germline CDR1 is SEHNR and CDR2 is FQNEAQ (reference sequence).

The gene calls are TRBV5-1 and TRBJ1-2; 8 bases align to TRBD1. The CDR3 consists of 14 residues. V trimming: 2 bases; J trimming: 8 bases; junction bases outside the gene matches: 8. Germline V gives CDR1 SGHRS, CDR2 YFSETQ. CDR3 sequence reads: CASSFDGQGKGYTF. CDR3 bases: TGCGCCAGCAGCTTCGACGGACAGGGAAAGGGCTACACCTTC.

The CDR3 reads CASSPEQGGADTQYF. The CDR3, as DNA: TGTGCCAGCTCACCAGAACAGGGAGGTGCAGATACGCAGTATTTT. The chain combines TRBV18 with TRBJ2-3; D is possibly TRBD1 or TRBD2 (6 bases each). Looked up from germline, CDR1 is KGHSH and CDR2 is LQKENI. V was cut by 2 bases and J by 4 bases, with 13 bases left in between. This CDR3 region has 15 residues.

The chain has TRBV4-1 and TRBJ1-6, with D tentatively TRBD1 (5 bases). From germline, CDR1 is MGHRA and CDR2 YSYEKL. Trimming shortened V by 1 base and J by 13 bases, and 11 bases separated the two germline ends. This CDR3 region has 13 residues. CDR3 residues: CASSQAPWGPLHF. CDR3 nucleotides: TGCGCCAGCAGCCAAGCGCCCTGGGGGCCCCTCCACTTT.

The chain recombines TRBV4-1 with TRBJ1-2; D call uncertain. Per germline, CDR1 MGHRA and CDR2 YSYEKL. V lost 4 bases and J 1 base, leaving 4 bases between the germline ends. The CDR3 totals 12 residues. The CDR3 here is CASSRRNYGYTF. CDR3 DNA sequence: TGCGCCAGCAGCCGGCGTAACTATGGCTACACCTTC.

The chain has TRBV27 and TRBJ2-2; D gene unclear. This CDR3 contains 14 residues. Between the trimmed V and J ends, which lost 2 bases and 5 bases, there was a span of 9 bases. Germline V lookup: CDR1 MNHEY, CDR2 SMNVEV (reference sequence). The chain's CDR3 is CASSLLDYTGELFF. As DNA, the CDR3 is TGTGCCAGCAGTTTACTAGATTATACCGGGGAGCTGTTTTTT.

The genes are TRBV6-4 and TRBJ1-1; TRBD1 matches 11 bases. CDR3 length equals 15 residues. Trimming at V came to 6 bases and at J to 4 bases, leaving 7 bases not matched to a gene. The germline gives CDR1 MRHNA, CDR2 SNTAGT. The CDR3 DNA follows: TGTGCCAGCAGGGATAAGGGACAGGGGGGCACTGAAGCTTTCTTT. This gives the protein CASRDKGQGGTEAFF.

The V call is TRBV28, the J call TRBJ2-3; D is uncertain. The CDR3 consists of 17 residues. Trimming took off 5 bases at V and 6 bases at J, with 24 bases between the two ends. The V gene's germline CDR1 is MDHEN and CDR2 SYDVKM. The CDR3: CASSPSPTYPMFDTQYF. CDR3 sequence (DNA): TGTGCCAGCAGTCCCTCCCCGACCTACCCCATGTTTGATACGCAGTATTTT.

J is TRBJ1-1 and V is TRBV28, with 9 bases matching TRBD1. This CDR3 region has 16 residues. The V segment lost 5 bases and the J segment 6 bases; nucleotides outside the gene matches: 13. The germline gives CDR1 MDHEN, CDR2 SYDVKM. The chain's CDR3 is CASSHTGGVRVAEAFF. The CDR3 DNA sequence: TGTGCCAGCAGTCACACAGGGGGCGTAAGGGTCGCTGAAGCTTTCTTT.

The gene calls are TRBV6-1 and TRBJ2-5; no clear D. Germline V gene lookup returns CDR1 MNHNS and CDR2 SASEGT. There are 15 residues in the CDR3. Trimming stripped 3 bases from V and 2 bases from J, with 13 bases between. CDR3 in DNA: TGTGCCAGCAGTGAGAGCCACGGGCCTCAAGAGACCCAGTACTTC. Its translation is CASSESHGPQETQYF.

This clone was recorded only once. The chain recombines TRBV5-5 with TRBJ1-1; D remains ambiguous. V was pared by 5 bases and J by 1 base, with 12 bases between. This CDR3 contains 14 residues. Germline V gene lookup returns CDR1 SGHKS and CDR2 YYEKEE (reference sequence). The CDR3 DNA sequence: TGTGCCAGCAGGCTCCAGACGGCGAACACTGAAGCTTTCTTT. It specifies CASRLQTANTEAFF.

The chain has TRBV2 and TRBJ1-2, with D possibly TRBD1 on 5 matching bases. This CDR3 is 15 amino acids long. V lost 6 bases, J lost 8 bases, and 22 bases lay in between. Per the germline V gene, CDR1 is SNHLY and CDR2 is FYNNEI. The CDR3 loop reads CASSFSGGGEKGYTF. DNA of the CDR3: TGTGCCAGCAGCTTCTCAGGTGGAGGGGAGAAGGGCTACACCTTC.

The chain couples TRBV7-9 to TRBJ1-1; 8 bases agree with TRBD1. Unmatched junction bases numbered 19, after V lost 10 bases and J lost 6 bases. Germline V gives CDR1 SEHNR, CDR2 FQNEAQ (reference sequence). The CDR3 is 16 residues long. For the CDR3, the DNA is TGTGCCACGGAAGGGGCAGGGGGCGAAGGTTACTCTGAAGCTTTCTTT. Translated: CATEGAGGEGYSEAFF.

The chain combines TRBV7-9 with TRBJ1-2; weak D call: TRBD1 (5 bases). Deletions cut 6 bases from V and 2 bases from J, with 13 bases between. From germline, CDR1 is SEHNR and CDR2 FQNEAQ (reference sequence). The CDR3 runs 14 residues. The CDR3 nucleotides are TGTGCCAGCAGTTTATCCCAGGGAAACTATGGCTACACCTTC. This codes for CASSLSQGNYGYTF.

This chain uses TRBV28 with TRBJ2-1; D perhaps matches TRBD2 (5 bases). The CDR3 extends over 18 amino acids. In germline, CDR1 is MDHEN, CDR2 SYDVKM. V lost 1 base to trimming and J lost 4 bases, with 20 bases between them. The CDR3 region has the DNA TGTGCCAGCAGTTTATATACCCCCGTAACTAGTATGTACAATGAGCAGTTCTTC. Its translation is CASSLYTPVTSMYNEQFF.